The 19 T cell receptor beta chains listed next were all sequenced from one sample in a study of identical twins. TCRdb recomputed calls from the 5' RACE reads with MiXCR, one row per CDR3 protein. The sample contains about 720,000 distinct CDR3 sequences, about 20% of which appear only once. This sample also belongs to another study, concerning T cells expressing NK-cell markers.

Input material: PBMCs. The receptors were sampled from a woman aged 18-29 years in good health.

This clonotype was detected a few times. The rearrangement joins TRBV12-3 or TRBV12-4 to TRBJ1-2; no definite D call. CDR3 length equals 12 residues. The V and J ends lost 7 bases and 4 bases respectively, with 10 bases between them. CDR3 sequence reads: CASISAGYGYTF. The CDR3 nucleotides read TGTGCCAGCATTTCGGCAGGCTATGGCTACACCTTC.

This chain uses TRBV5-1 with TRBJ2-2; 9 nucleotides align to TRBD2. CDR3 length: 15 amino acids. Germline V gene data show CDR1 as SGHRS and CDR2 as YFSETQ. J gave up 7 bases and V 0 bases, and 4 bases lay outside the gene matches. CDR3 loop: CASSLGLADDGELFF. In DNA, the CDR3 is TGCGCCAGCAGCTTGGGACTAGCGGATGACGGGGAGCTGTTTTTT.

This clonotype came up a few times. The chain recombines TRBV20-1 with TRBJ1-2; no clear D gene. V lost 0 bases, J lost 6 bases, and 8 bases lay in between. This CDR3 is built from 12 residues. Germline V gives CDR1 DFQATT, CDR2 SNEGSKA (reference sequence). CDR3 residues: CSAREGRHGYTF. The CDR3 region has the DNA TGCAGTGCTAGAGAGGGGAGGCATGGCTACACCTTC.

The sample holds a few counts of this clonotype. The V call is TRBV12-3 or TRBV12-4, the J call TRBJ2-1, with D hard to call. The CDR3 runs to 17 residues. V lost 4 bases and J 5 bases, leaving 21 bases between the germline ends. CDR3: CASSSLPGGTVHNEQFF. The CDR3 nucleotides are TGTGCCAGCAGTTCCCTCCCTGGCGGAACGGTACACAATGAGCAGTTCTTC.

This clonotype was seen more than once but under ten times. This rearrangement joins TRBV18 to TRBJ2-1, with TRBD2 matching 12 bases. This CDR3 is 14 amino acids long. Germline V lookup: CDR1 KGHSH, CDR2 LQKENI. Germline trimming cut 3 bases from V and 9 bases from J; bases unmatched to any gene: 3. In DNA form, the CDR3 reads TGTGCCAGCTCACCTCTAGCGGGAGGGGGTGAGCAGTTCTTC. Amino acid sequence: CASSPLAGGGEQFF.

This clonotype was found many times. The chain employs TRBV12-3 or TRBV12-4 and TRBJ1-1; no firm D call. The V end was cut by 1 base, the J end by 6 bases, with 3 bases between. The CDR3 runs 11 residues. This CDR3 is CASSLVSEAFF. CDR3 DNA: TGTGCCAGCAGTTTAGTCTCTGAAGCTTTCTTT.

The rearrangement uses TRBV4-3 and TRBJ1-1; TRBD1 matches at 8 bases. CDR1 is LGHNA and CDR2 is YSLEER in the germline V gene. The length of the CDR3 is 14 residues. With 1 base clipped from V and 4 bases from J, the junction kept 2 bases outside the gene matches. CDR3 DNA: TGCGCCAGCAGCCAAGGGACAGGGCCCACTGAAGCTTTCTTT. This gives the protein CASSQGTGPTEAFF.

This chain joins TRBV4-2 and TRBJ2-7; 9 bases map to TRBD2. CDR3 length: 15 amino acids. With V trimmed by 4 bases and J by 2 bases, 6 bases remained unmatched. Germline loops: CDR1 LGHNA, CDR2 YNFKEQ. CDR3 bases: TGTGCCAGCAGCCGCGTGGCGGGGGGGACCTACGAGCAGTACTTC. It specifies CASSRVAGGTYEQYF.

The J gene is TRBJ1-1, the V gene TRBV7-8, with D possibly matching TRBD1 (6 bases). The CDR3 spans 16 residues. Germline V gene sequence: CDR1 SGHVS, CDR2 FQNEAQ. V was cut by 5 bases and J by 4 bases, with 20 bases left in between. In DNA form, the CDR3 reads TGTGCCAGCAGCCATCTACAGGGAGCGACGGGCACTGAAGCTTTCTTT. This translates into CASSHLQGATGTEAFF.

This clonotype showed up just a few times. V gene TRBV12-3 or TRBV12-4 combines with J gene TRBJ2-1, with 10 bases aligning to TRBD2. The ends lost 5 bases at V and 5 bases at J; junction bases unmatched: 9. The CDR3 sequence is 16 residues long. CDR3 DNA: TGTGCCAGCAGTCCAGGGACTAGCGCGACGAACAATGAGCAGTTCTTC. Translated: CASSPGTSATNNEQFF.

The chain links TRBV7-3 to TRBJ2-6; D ambiguous. The V and J ends lost 0 bases and 3 bases respectively, with 12 bases between them. The CDR3 has 17 residues. Germline CDR1 and CDR2: SGHTA and FQGTGA. The CDR3 loop is CASSLTHASLGANVLTF. The CDR3 DNA reads TGTGCCAGCAGCTTAACCCATGCCTCTCTTGGGGCCAACGTCCTGACTTTC.

In this sample, this clonotype turned up a few times. The chain joins TRBV6-5 to TRBJ1-2; a possible D gene is TRBD1 (5 bases). The CDR3 totals 14 residues. Germline CDR1 reads MNHEY; CDR2 reads SVGAGI. Trimming shortened V by 2 bases and J by 3 bases, and 10 bases separated the two germline ends. This chain's CDR3 is CASSYIGGDYGYTF. Here the CDR3 DNA reads TGTGCCAGCAGTTACATCGGGGGGGACTATGGCTACACCTTC.

This clonotype has only a few counts. For the CDR3, the DNA is TGTGCCAGCAGCTCCCCCCCGGGGAACTATGGCTACACCTTC. Translating gives CASSSPPGNYGYTF. V gene TRBV12-3 or TRBV12-4 combines with J gene TRBJ1-2; D uncertain. The CDR3 length is 14 residues. Between the trimmed V and J ends, which lost 6 bases and 2 bases, there was a span of 13 bases.

In this sample, this clonotype turned up many times. At one boundary the junction diverges from the germline segment, which might be a read error. The chain carries TRBV5-1 and TRBJ2-1, with D possibly being TRBD1 (6 bases). Looked up from germline, CDR1 is SGHRS and CDR2 is YFSETQ. The CDR3 sequence is 14 residues long. The DNA of the CDR3 is TGTGCCAGCAGCTTCGGACAGTCCTACAATGAGCAGTTCTTC. Translation gives CASSFGQSYNEQFF.

This chain uses TRBV5-1 with TRBJ1-5, with a weak D call TRBD1 (6 bases). CDR3 length: 15 amino acids. The V gene's germline CDR1 is SGHRS and CDR2 YFSETQ. V lost 0 bases, J lost 5 bases, and 12 bases lay in between. CDR3 nucleotide sequence: TGCGCCAGCAGCTTGGGATTGGGGGGCGATCAGCCCCAGCATTTT. Protein: CASSLGLGGDQPQHF.

This clonotype was observed a few times. The CDR3 DNA sequence: TGTGCCAGCAGCCAAGCCGCCTCCTATGGCTACACCTTC. Protein sequence: CASSQAASYGYTF. V usage is TRBV3-1 and J usage is TRBJ1-2; D is uncertain. The length of the CDR3 is 13 residues. With 1 base removed from V and 4 bases from J, the gap between germline ends came to 7 bases. Germline-derived CDR1 and CDR2 are LGHDT and YNNKEL (reference sequence).

The V call is TRBV29-1, the J call TRBJ2-7; D gene unclear. Germline V gives CDR1 SQVTM, CDR2 ANQGSEA. The CDR3 runs to 11 residues. V was cut by 6 bases and J by 5 bases, with 11 bases left in between. The CDR3 DNA follows: TGCAGCGTCGCCAGCAACGACGAGCAGTACTTC. Translation: CSVASNDEQYF.

The chain carries TRBV20-1 and TRBJ1-1; tentatively, D is TRBD1 (6 bases). Germline CDR1 DFQATT, CDR2 SNEGSKA (reference sequence). The CDR3 extends over 16 amino acids. Trimming pared 0 bases from V and 2 bases from J, leaving 16 bases between. The CDR3 spells CSARDPGQSANTEAFF. The CDR3 DNA reads TGCAGTGCTAGAGATCCAGGACAGTCGGCTAACACTGAAGCTTTCTTT.

The J gene is TRBJ2-1, the V gene TRBV11-3; 7 bases are a match to TRBD2. The CDR3 consists of 14 residues. Germline V gene lookup returns CDR1 SGHNT and CDR2 YENEEA. V lost 5 bases and J lost 6; bases outside the gene matches: 7. Written as DNA, the CDR3 is TGTGCCAGCAGCCCATCTAGCGGCGTCAATGAGCAGTTCTTC. Amino acid sequence: CASSPSSGVNEQFF.